This paragraph covers one TCR beta chain sequence. The data stem from a study of blood T cell repertoires in COVID-19. Overall study context: Samples representing acute and convalescent COVID-19 were sourced from the United States, Italy and Spain. In each case, the material was cDNA or gDNA derived from T cells, B-cell-depleted T cells, or PBMCs.

Clones were sequenced by immunoSEQ multiplex PCR, and TCRdb holds only the in-frame ones, with some missing. The profile shows some 160,000 clones, about 80% of them singletons. From germline, CDR1 is LNHDA and CDR2 SQIVND (reference sequence). The CDR3 consists of 14 residues. V shed 3 bases and J shed 3 bases, with 8 bases lying between them. The rearrangement uses TRBV19 and TRBJ1-4; unclear D gene. The sequencing sample was made of peripheral blood. The clonotype was recovered from an older man with active or convalescent COVID-19. CDR3 residues: CASSMALSNEKLFF. The CDR3 DNA reads as TGTGCCAGTAGTATGGCCCTCTCTAATGAAAAACTGTTTTTT. The complete variable domain, with remaining parts taken from reference TRBV19 and TRBJ1-4, reads DGGITQSPKYLFRKEGQNVTLSCEQNLNHDAMYWYRQDPGQGLRLIYYSQIVNDFQKGDIAEGYSVSREKKESFPLTVTSAQKNPTAFYLCASSMALSNEKLFFGSGTQLSVL.